Each of the 12 T cell receptor beta chains below was sequenced from the same sample in a study of shared clonotypes between healthy human individuals. The method was immunoSEQ multiplex PCR; TCRdb's version includes in-frame clones alone and lacks a portion of them. This table has about 490,000 clones, roughly 85% appearing once. Source material: PBMCs. These receptors all stem from a woman between 40 and 55 years old in good health. Some clones in this sample may be carry-over from other donors' samples.

The genes are TRBV30 and TRBJ2-1; D is undetermined. Trimming stripped 0 bases from V and 12 bases from J, with 9 bases between. The CDR3 is 11 amino acids. Germline V lookup: CDR1 GTSNPN, CDR2 SVGIG (reference sequence). This CDR3 reads CAWSVGEGQFF. Here the CDR3 DNA reads TGTGCCTGGAGTGTCGGTGAAGGGCAGTTCTTC. The variable domain in full, with the rest retrieved from reference TRBV30 and TRBJ2-1, is SQTIHQWPATLVQPVGSPLSLECTVEGTSNPNLYWYRQAAGRGLQLLFYSVGIGQISSEVPQNLSASRPQDRQFILSSKKLLLSDSGFYLCAWSVGEGQFFGPGTRLTVL.

This chain connects TRBV5-1 to TRBJ2-1, with TRBD2 matching over 10 bases. The CDR3 consists of 15 residues. The trim removed 4 bases at V and 2 bases at J, leaving 3 bases unmatched. Germline CDR1 SGHRS, CDR2 YFSETQ. CDR3 coding DNA: TGCGCCAGCAGCCTGAGCGGGAGGGCCTACAATGAGCAGTTCTTC. This gives the protein CASSLSGRAYNEQFF.

The V gene is TRBV5-1, the J gene TRBJ2-3; TRBD2 might be the D (5 bases). The length of the CDR3 is 14 residues. The V gene's germline CDR1 is SGHRS and CDR2 YFSETQ. Trimming stripped 7 bases from V and 1 base from J, with 13 bases between. CDR3 sequence reads: CASGGSGGTDTQYF. The CDR3, as DNA: TGCGCCAGCGGTGGGTCCGGGGGCACAGATACGCAGTATTTT.

Regarding this clone: Its ends do not fully match the called genes, so a read error is possible. The chain links TRBV13 to TRBJ2-7; 7 positions match TRBD2. Germline loops: CDR1 PRHDT, CDR2 FYEKMQ (reference sequence). The length of the CDR3 is 14 residues. The CDR3 spells CASSSGLVSHEQYF. Written as DNA, the CDR3 is TGTGCCAGCAGCTCCGGACTAGTCTCCCACGAGCAGTACTTC. Full variable domain (rest looked up from reference TRBV13 and TRBJ2-7): AAGVIQSPRHLIKEKRETATLKCYPIPRHDTVYWYQQGPGQDPQFLISFYEKMQSDKGSIPDRFSAQQFSDYHSELNMSSLELGDSALYFCASSSGLVSHEQYFGPGTRLTVT.

The rearrangement uses TRBV2 and TRBJ2-7; D possibly corresponds to TRBD2 (6 bases). Looked up from germline, CDR1 is SNHLY and CDR2 is FYNNEI. Trimming stripped 0 bases from V and 4 bases from J, with 10 bases between. This CDR3 is built from 14 residues. CDR3 sequence (DNA): TGTGCCAGCAGTGAAGCTCGGAGGGCGTACGAGCAGTACTTC. It yields the protein CASSEARRAYEQYF. Using reference TRBV2 and TRBJ2-7 for the parts outside the CDR3, the full variable domain is EPEVTQTPSHQVTQMGQEVILRCVPISNHLYFYWYRQILGQKVEFLVSFYNNEISEKSEIFDDQFSVERPDGSNFTLKIRSTKLEDSAMYFCASSEARRAYEQYFGPGTRLTVT.

The chain employs TRBV28 and TRBJ1-1; D not certain. CDR3 length: 15 residues. The V gene's germline CDR1 is MDHEN and CDR2 SYDVKM. The V and J ends lost 3 bases and 0 bases respectively, with 11 bases between them. The DNA for the CDR3 is TGTGCCAGCAGTTTTCCCCCGGCTATGAACACTGAAGCTTTCTTT. Translation: CASSFPPAMNTEAFF.

The chain is built from TRBV10-1 and TRBJ1-1, with D tentatively TRBD1 (6 bases). Looked up from germline, CDR1 is WNHNN and CDR2 is SYGVQD (reference sequence). Between the trimmed V and J ends, which lost 2 bases and 3 bases, there was a span of 7 bases. The CDR3 sequence is 13 residues long. Here the CDR3 reads CASSERGDTEAFF. The CDR3 coding sequence is TGCGCCAGCAGTGAGAGGGGGGACACTGAAGCTTTCTTT.

This rearrangement joins TRBV7-2 to TRBJ1-3; the D is unclear. The V and J ends lost 5 bases and 6 bases respectively, with 14 bases between them. Germline CDR1 reads SGHTA; CDR2 reads FQGNSA. The CDR3 totals 14 residues. In DNA, the CDR3 is TGTGCCAGCAGCCGTCCTGCCGGGGTAAACACCATATATTTT. The encoded protein is CASSRPAGVNTIYF.

The V and J genes are TRBV28 and TRBJ2-7; D is uncertain. Per germline, CDR1 MDHEN and CDR2 SYDVKM. Trimming cost V 2 bases and J 2 bases, with 19 bases left between them. The length of the CDR3 is 17 residues. As DNA, the CDR3 is TGTGCCAGCAGTTTACCCCCCTACAGCGTTCCCCCCTACGAGCAGTACTTC. It yields the protein CASSLPPYSVPPYEQYF.

The chain links TRBV28 to TRBJ2-1; possibly TRBD2 for D (6 bases). V was cut by 6 bases and J by 8 bases, with 14 bases left in between. This CDR3 spans 13 amino acids. Germline-derived CDR1 and CDR2 are MDHEN and SYDVKM. In DNA form, the CDR3 reads TGTGCCAGCAGAGCTAGCGTGTATGATGAGCAGTTCTTC. Encoded protein: CASRASVYDEQFF.

This clone has a handful of counts. The rearrangement uses TRBV4-1 and TRBJ2-1, with a tentative D call TRBD2 (6 bases). CDR3 length equals 16 residues. Germline V CDR1 and CDR2: MGHRA, YSYEKL. V dropped 4 bases and J dropped 11 bases, with 24 bases sitting between them. The CDR3 sequence: CASSPTILARYQKQFF. Here the CDR3 DNA reads TGCGCCAGCAGCCCCACCATACTAGCACGCTATCAAAAGCAGTTCTTC.

V usage is TRBV7-9 and J usage is TRBJ2-7; D not resolved. The CDR3 totals 15 residues. Looked up from germline, CDR1 is SEHNR and CDR2 is FQNEAQ (reference sequence). Trimming took off 0 bases at V and 6 bases at J, with 15 bases between the two ends. In nucleotides, the CDR3 is TGTGCCAGCAGCTTAGCGGGCCACAACGTCTTCGAGCAGTACTTC. It is translated as CASSLAGHNVFEQYF.